This record covers a single TCR beta chain. Its matching antigen is unknown. The data are from a study of lymphopenia after photon versus proton radiotherapy. Findings and limits, study-wide: A bigger post-nadir fall in TCR diversity correlated inversely with survival time in deceased patients. Post-nadir diversity loss with photons came from oligoclonal expansion, particularly CD8+ Temra cells.

Generated by immunoSEQ multiplex PCR, the TCRdb table keeps only in-frame clones and is missing some. The sample yields about 7,300 clones, approximately 93% seen once. CDR1 is MGHRA and CDR2 is YSYEKL in the germline V gene. The CDR3 loop spans 14 amino acids. V shed 6 bases and J shed 0 bases, with 9 bases lying between them. The clonotype originates from a woman between 50 and 59 years old with cholangiocarcinoma. The rearrangement joins TRBV4-1 to TRBJ1-3; D gene ambiguous. The material was peripheral blood, obtained from a patient treated with photon-based radiotherapy. CDR3 amino acids: CASRGLNSGNTIYF. The CDR3 nucleotides read TGCGCCAGCAGAGGGCTGAACTCTGGAAACACCATATATTTT.